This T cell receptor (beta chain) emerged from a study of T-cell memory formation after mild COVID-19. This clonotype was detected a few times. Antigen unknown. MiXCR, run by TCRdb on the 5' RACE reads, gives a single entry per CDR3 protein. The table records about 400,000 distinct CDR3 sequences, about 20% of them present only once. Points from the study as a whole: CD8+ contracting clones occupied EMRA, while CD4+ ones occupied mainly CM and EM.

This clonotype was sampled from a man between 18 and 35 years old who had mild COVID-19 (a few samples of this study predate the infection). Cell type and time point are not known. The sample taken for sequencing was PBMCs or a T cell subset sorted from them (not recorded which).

In DNA form, the CDR3 reads TGCGCCAGCCGGGAGGGGCCTCTAGTAGGGAAACTGTTTTTT. This gives the protein CASREGPLVGKLFF. The V and J genes are TRBV4-3 and TRBJ1-4; D might be TRBD1 (5 bases). CDR3 length: 14 amino acids. Germline V lookup: CDR1 LGHNA, CDR2 YSLEER. V was pared by 8 bases and J by 11 bases, with 21 bases between.